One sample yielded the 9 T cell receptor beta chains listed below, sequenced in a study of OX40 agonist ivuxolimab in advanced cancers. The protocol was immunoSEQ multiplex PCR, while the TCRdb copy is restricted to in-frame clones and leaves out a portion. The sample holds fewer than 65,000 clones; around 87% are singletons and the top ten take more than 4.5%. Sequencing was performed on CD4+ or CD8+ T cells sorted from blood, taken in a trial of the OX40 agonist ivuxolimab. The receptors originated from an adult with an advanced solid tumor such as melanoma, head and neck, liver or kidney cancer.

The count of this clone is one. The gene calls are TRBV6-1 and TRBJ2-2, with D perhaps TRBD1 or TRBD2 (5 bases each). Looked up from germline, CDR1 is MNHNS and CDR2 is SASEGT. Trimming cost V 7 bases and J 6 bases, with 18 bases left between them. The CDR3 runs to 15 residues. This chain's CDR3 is CASIQGAPWAGELFF. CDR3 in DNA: TGTGCCAGCATCCAGGGAGCACCCTGGGCCGGGGAGCTGTTTTTT.

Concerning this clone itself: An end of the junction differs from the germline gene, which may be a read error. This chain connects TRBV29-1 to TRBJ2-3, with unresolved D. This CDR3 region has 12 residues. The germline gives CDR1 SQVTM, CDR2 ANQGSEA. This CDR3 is CSVKDPTDTQYF. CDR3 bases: TGCAGCGTTAAAGACCCAACAGATACGCAGTATTTT.

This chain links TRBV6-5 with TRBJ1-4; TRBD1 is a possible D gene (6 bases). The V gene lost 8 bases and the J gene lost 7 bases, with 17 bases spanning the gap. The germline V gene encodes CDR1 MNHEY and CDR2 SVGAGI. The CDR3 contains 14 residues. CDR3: CASGRQARGEKLFF. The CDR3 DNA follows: TGTGCCAGCGGGCGACAGGCTAGGGGTGAAAAACTGTTTTTT.

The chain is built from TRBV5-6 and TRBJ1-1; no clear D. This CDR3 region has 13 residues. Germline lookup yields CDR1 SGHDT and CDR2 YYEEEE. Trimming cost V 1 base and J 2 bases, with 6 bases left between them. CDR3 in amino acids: CASSLRRNTEAFF. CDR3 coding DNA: TGTGCCAGCAGCTTGAGGAGAAACACTGAAGCTTTCTTT.

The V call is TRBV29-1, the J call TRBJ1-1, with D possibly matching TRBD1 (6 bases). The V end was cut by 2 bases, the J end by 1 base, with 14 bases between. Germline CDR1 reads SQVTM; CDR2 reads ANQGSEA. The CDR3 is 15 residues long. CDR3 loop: CSVERDGTRNTEAFF. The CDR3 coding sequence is TGCAGCGTTGAAAGGGATGGGACAAGGAACACTGAAGCTTTCTTT.

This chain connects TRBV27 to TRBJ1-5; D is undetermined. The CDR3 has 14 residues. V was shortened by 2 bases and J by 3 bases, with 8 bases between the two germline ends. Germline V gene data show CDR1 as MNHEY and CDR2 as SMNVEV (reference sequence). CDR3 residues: CASSLAGFNQPQHF. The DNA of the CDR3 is TGTGCCAGCAGTTTAGCTGGGTTCAATCAGCCCCAGCATTTT.

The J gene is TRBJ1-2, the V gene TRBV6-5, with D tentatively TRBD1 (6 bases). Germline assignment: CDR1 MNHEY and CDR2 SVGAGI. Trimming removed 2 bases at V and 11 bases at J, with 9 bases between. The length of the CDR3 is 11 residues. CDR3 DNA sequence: TGTGCCAGCAGTTACCACAGGGAGTACACCTTC. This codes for CASSYHREYTF.

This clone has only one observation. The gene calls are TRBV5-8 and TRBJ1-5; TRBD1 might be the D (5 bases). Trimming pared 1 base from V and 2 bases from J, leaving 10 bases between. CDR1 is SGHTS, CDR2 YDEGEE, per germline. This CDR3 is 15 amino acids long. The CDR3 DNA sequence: TGTGCCAGCAGCTTGAGGGGAGATGGCAATCAGCCCCAGCATTTT. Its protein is CASSLRGDGNQPQHF.

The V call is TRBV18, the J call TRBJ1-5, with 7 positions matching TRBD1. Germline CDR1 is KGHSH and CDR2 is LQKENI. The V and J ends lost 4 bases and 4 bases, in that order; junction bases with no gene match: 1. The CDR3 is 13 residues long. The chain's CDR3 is CASSQGANQPQHF. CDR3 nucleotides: TGTGCCAGCTCACAGGGGGCGAATCAGCCCCAGCATTTT.